The 12 T cell receptor beta chains below come from one sample, sequenced in a study of shared clonotypes between healthy human individuals. Some clones are missing from TCRdb's copy, which holds only in-frame ones; the method was immunoSEQ multiplex PCR. This sample carries about 2 million clones, about 95% of them seen once, and the ten largest clones take 0.9% to 1.3%. CD8 cells regarded as naive lacked CD45RO, were positively chosen for CCR7, and omitted terminally differentiated effector memory CD45RA+ cells. The specimen was naive CD8+ T cells sorted from blood. These receptors were collected from a man aged 18 to 29 in good health.

The chain employs TRBV7-2 and TRBJ2-1; TRBD2 agrees at 12 bases. The germline V gene encodes CDR1 SGHTA and CDR2 FQGNSA. The CDR3 is 16 amino acids. J lost 4 bases, V lost 3 bases, and 4 bases had no gene match. In DNA, the CDR3 is TGTGCCAGCAGCTTGCGGGGGACTAGCGGGTACAATGAGCAGTTCTTC. Amino acid sequence: CASSLRGTSGYNEQFF.

The V call is TRBV5-3, the J call TRBJ2-5, with D uncertain. TRBV5-3 is placed among ORFs of uncertain function. The ends were cut back, 5 bases at V and 1 base at J, with 6 bases in the middle. The CDR3 length is 12 residues. CDR3 sequence reads: CARRWTQETQYF. CDR3 DNA: TGTGCCAGAAGGTGGACCCAAGAGACCCAGTACTTC.

The chain couples TRBV27 to TRBJ2-7, with 9 bases lining up with TRBD1. Germline CDR1 is MNHEY and CDR2 is SMNVEV (reference sequence). Trimming at V came to 6 bases and at J to 3 bases, leaving 9 bases not matched to a gene. The CDR3 loop spans 15 amino acids. The CDR3 sequence is CASRGTGTGIYEQYF. The CDR3 DNA is TGTGCCAGCAGGGGGACCGGGACAGGGATCTACGAGCAGTACTTC.

The table lists this clone with a count of one. The V call is TRBV7-8, the J call TRBJ1-2; weak D call: TRBD1 (5 bases). The CDR3 has 15 residues. V gave up 2 bases and J gave up 0 bases, with 10 bases separating them. In germline, CDR1 is SGHVS, CDR2 FQNEAQ. CDR3 residues: CASSLRDQPNYGYTF. As DNA, the CDR3 is TGTGCCAGCAGCTTAAGGGACCAGCCTAACTATGGCTACACCTTC.

The chain recombines TRBV9 with TRBJ1-1, with no clear D. The CDR3 covers 16 residues. V was shortened by 4 bases and J by 1 base, with 17 bases between the two germline ends. The germline V gene encodes CDR1 SGDLS and CDR2 YYNGEE. This chain's CDR3 is CASSHSPAGENTEAFF. As DNA, the CDR3 is TGTGCCAGCAGCCATTCTCCTGCCGGGGAGAACACTGAAGCTTTCTTT. The full variable domain, in which reference TRBV9 and TRBJ1-1 provide the parts outside the CDR3, is DSGVTQTPKHLITATGQRVTLRCSPRSGDLSVYWYQQSLDQGLQFLIQYYNGEERAKGNILERFSAQQFPDLHSELNLSSLELGDSALYFCASSHSPAGENTEAFFGQGTRLTVV.

The rearrangement uses TRBV4-1 and TRBJ2-7; 8 bases match TRBD1. V shed 1 base and J 5 bases; nucleotides not matched to a gene: 7. Germline-derived CDR1 and CDR2 are MGHRA and YSYEKL. The CDR3 loop spans 15 amino acids. This CDR3 is CASSQARTGIDEQYF. In DNA form, the CDR3 reads TGCGCCAGCAGCCAAGCTAGGACAGGGATCGACGAGCAGTACTTC.

The chain joins TRBV30 to TRBJ1-1, with unresolved D. Between the trimmed V and J ends, which lost 3 bases and 1 base, there was a span of 15 bases. Germline assignment: CDR1 GTSNPN and CDR2 SVGIG (reference sequence). This CDR3 is 15 amino acids long. CDR3 in DNA: TGTGCCTGGAGGGTGGGTATCGTAGAGAACACTGAAGCTTTCTTT. Amino acid sequence: CAWRVGIVENTEAFF.

The chain is built from TRBV9 and TRBJ2-7; 10 nucleotides align to TRBD1. With 1 base clipped from V and 6 bases from J, the junction kept 7 bases outside the gene matches. This CDR3 contains 15 residues. The germline V gene encodes CDR1 SGDLS and CDR2 YYNGEE. The CDR3, as DNA: TGTGCCAGCAGCGTATCCGGGACAGGGGTGGGCGAGCAGTACTTC. This codes for CASSVSGTGVGEQYF.

The CDR3 coding sequence is TGTGCCAGCAGCGTAGAGGTTTTTGCCACCGGGGAGCTGTTTTTT. Protein: CASSVEVFATGELFF. The rearrangement joins TRBV9 to TRBJ2-2, with D uncertain. The CDR3 length is 15 residues. V was clipped by 0 bases and J by 4 bases, with 10 bases between them. Germline CDR1 reads SGDLS; CDR2 reads YYNGEE. Full variable domain (missing parts from reference TRBV9 and TRBJ2-2): DSGVTQTPKHLITATGQRVTLRCSPRSGDLSVYWYQQSLDQGLQFLIQYYNGEERAKGNILERFSAQQFPDLHSELNLSSLELGDSALYFCASSVEVFATGELFFGEGSRLTVL.

This clone was counted a single time. The V and J genes are TRBV6-6 and TRBJ1-5, with a weak D call TRBD1 (5 bases). CDR3 size: 14 residues. The germline V and J ends were trimmed by 11 bases and 3 bases, with 17 bases remaining between them. The germline V gene has CDR1 MNHNY and CDR2 SVGAGI (reference sequence). CDR3 coding DNA: TGTGCCTCCGCCAGTGGGACGGACAATCAGCCCCAGCATTTT. It codes for CASASGTDNQPQHF.

This clone was detected once. The chain recombines TRBV29-1 with TRBJ2-7; possible D gene TRBD2, 5 bases. V lost 0 bases and J 2 bases, leaving 14 bases between the germline ends. Germline V gene lookup returns CDR1 SQVTM and CDR2 ANQGSEA. The CDR3 spans 15 residues. The CDR3 is CSVEDQEGTTYEQYF. CDR3 DNA sequence: TGCAGCGTTGAAGATCAAGAGGGAACAACCTACGAGCAGTACTTC.

The V and J genes are TRBV27 and TRBJ1-4, with 9 bases identical to TRBD1. CDR3 length: 15 residues. After removal of 2 bases from V and 7 bases from J, the junction contained 5 bases not matched to a gene. Per germline, CDR1 MNHEY and CDR2 SMNVEV (reference sequence). CDR3: CASSLQTGGSEKLFF. The CDR3, as DNA: TGTGCCAGCAGTTTACAAACAGGGGGCAGTGAAAAACTGTTTTTT.